The TCR beta chain under discussion was sequenced for a study of T cells in Graves' hyperthyroidism and ophthalmopathy. Study information: Before treatment of any kind, peripheral blood was taken at initial diagnosis. Study outcomes and limitations: Most thyroid clonotypes expanded above 0.001 appeared in blood too.

This clonotype came up a few times. Its antigen is unidentified. Exclusion followed for patients with uncontrolled infection, other autoimmune disease, pregnancy or lactation. Isolation of PBMCs was performed on approximately 10 ml fresh peripheral blood. After removal of 3 bases from V and 4 bases from J, the junction contained 6 bases not matched to a gene. The length of the CDR3 is 15 residues. Germline lookup yields CDR1 SGDLS and CDR2 YYNGEE. TCR beta CDR3 regions were amplified from RNA transcripts. The HTBI primer set served for first-round RT-PCR of the TCR CDR3. One entry per CDR3 protein, called by TCRdb with MiXCR from the multiplex PCR reads. The repertoire holds approximately 620,000 distinct CDR3 sequences, with about 15% as singletons.

J is TRBJ1-2 and V is TRBV9; 10 bases map to TRBD1. The sequence was collected from a woman between 25 and 40 years old with Graves' hyperthyroidism that later progressed to Graves' ophthalmopathy. Sequencing was done on a sample of blood. The CDR3 DNA follows: TGTGCCAGCAGCGACCGGGACAGGGGCGTCTATGGCTACACCTTC. Its protein product is CASSDRDRGVYGYTF.